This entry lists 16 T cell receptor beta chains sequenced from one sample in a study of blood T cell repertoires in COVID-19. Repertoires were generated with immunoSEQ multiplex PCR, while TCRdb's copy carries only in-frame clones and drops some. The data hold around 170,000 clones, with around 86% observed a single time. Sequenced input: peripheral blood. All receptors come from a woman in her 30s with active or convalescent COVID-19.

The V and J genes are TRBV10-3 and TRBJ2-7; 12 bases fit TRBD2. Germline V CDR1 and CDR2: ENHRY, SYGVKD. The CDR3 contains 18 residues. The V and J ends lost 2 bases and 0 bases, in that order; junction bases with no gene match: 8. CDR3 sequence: CAISEGLAGPRRSYEQYF. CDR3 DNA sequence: TGTGCCATCAGTGAGGGACTAGCGGGACCCCGTCGCTCCTACGAGCAGTACTTC.

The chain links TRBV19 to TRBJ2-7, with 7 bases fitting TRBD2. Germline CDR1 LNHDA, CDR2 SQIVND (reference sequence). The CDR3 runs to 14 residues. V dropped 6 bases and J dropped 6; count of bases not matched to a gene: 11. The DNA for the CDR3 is TGTGCCAGTAGAGGGAACGGGCGGGAGCGCGAGCAGTACTTC. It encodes CASRGNGREREQYF. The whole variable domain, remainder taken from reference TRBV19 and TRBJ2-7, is DGGITQSPKYLFRKEGQNVTLSCEQNLNHDAMYWYRQDPGQGLRLIYYSQIVNDFQKGDIAEGYSVSREKKESFPLTVTSAQKNPTAFYLCASRGNGREREQYFGPGTRLTVT.

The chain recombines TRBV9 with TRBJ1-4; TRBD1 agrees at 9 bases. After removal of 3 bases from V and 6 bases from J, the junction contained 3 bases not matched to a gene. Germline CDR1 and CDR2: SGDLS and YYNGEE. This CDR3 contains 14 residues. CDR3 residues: CASSAGTGYEKLFF. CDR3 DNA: TGTGCCAGCAGCGCGGGGACAGGGTATGAAAAACTGTTTTTT.

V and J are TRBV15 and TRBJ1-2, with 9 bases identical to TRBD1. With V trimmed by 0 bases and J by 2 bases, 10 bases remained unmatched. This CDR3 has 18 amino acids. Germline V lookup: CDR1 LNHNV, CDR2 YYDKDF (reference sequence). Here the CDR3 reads CATSRDPPDRGLNYGYTF. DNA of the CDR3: TGTGCCACCAGCAGAGATCCCCCGGACAGGGGATTGAACTATGGCTACACCTTC.

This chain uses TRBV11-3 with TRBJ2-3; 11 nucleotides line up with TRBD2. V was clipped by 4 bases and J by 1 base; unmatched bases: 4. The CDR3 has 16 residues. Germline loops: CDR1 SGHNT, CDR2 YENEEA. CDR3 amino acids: CASSSLLAGGTDTQYF. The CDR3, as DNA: TGTGCCAGCAGCTCTTTACTAGCGGGGGGCACAGATACGCAGTATTTT.

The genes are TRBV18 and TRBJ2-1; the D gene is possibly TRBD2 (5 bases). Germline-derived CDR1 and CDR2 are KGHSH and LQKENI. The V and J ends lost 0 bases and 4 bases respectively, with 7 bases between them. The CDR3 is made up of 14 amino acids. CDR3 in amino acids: CASSPPEEYNEQFF. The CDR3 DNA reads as TGTGCCAGCTCACCACCGGAGGAGTACAATGAGCAGTTCTTC. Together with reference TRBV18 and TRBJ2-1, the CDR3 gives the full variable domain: NAGVMQNPRHLVRRRGQEARLRCSPMKGHSHVYWYRQLPEEGLKFMVYLQKENIIDESGMPKERFSAEFPKEGPSILRIQQVVRGDSAAYFCASSPPEEYNEQFFGPGTRLTVL.

CDR3 sequence (DNA): TGTGCCAGCAGCCCGCCGGGTCAGGGGGTTCGCACTGAAGCTTTCTTT. Translation: CASSPPGQGVRTEAFF. The chain couples TRBV12-1 to TRBJ1-1; the D call in the table, TRBD1, was not verified against the DNA. TRBV12-1 is tagged as a pseudogene. The CDR3 sequence is 16 residues long.

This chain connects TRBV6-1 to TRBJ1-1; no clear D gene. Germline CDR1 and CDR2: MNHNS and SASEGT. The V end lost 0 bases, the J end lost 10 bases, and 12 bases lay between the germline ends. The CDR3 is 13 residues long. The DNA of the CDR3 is TGTGCCAGCAGTGAAGCCTGGACCGGAGGAGCTTTCTTT. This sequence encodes CASSEAWTGGAFF.

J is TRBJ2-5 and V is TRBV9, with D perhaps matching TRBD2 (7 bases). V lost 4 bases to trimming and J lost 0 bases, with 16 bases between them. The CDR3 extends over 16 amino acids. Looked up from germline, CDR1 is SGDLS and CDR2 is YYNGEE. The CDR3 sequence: CASSPRGGAYQETQYF. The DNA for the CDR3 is TGTGCCAGCAGCCCCAGGGGAGGGGCGTACCAAGAGACCCAGTACTTC.

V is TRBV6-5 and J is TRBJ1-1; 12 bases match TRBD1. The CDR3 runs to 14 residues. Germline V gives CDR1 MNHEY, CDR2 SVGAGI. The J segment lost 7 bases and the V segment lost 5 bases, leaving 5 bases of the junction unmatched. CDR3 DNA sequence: TGTGCCAGCAGTCGGGGACAGGGGGCTCATGAAGCTTTCTTT. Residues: CASSRGQGAHEAFF.

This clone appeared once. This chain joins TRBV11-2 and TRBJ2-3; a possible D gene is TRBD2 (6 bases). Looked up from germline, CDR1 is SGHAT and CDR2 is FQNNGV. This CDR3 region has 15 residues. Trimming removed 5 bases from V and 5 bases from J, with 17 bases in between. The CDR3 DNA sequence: TGTGCCAGCAGCACTGACTCGGGGGTCGGAGATACGCAGTATTTT. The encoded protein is CASSTDSGVGDTQYF.

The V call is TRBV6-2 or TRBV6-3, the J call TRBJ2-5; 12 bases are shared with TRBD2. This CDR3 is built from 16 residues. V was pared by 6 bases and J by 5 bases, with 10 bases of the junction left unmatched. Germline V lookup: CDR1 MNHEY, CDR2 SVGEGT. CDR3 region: CASSSRLAGVLETQYF. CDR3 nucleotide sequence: TGTGCCAGCAGCTCCCGACTAGCGGGAGTGCTGGAGACCCAGTACTTC.

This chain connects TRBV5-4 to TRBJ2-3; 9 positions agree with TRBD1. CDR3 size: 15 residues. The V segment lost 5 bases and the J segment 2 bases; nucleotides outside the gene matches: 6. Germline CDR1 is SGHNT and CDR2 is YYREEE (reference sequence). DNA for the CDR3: TGTGCCAGCAGACCAGGGACAGGGTTCACAGATACGCAGTATTTT. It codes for CASRPGTGFTDTQYF.

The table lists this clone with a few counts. This chain's CDR3 is CASSPAGLVSGELFF. The CDR3 bases are TGTGCCAGCTCACCGGCGGGACTAGTCTCCGGGGAGCTGTTTTTT. This chain links TRBV18 with TRBJ2-2; TRBD2 matches at 8 bases. CDR1 is KGHSH, CDR2 LQKENI, per germline. J gave up 6 bases and V 3 bases, and 6 bases lay outside the gene matches. This CDR3 contains 15 residues.

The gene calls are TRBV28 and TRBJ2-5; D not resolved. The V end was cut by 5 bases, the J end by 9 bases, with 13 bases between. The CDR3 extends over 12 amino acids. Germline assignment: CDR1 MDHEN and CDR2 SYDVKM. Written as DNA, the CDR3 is TGTGCCAGCAGTGCGCGACTTTCAGCCCAGTACTTC. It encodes CASSARLSAQYF.

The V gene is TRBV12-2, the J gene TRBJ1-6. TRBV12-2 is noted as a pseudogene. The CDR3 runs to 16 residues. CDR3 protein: CASRSPLAGGNSPLHF. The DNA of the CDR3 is TGTGCAAGTCGCTCCCCCCTGGCAGGAGGAAATTCACCCCTCCACTTT.